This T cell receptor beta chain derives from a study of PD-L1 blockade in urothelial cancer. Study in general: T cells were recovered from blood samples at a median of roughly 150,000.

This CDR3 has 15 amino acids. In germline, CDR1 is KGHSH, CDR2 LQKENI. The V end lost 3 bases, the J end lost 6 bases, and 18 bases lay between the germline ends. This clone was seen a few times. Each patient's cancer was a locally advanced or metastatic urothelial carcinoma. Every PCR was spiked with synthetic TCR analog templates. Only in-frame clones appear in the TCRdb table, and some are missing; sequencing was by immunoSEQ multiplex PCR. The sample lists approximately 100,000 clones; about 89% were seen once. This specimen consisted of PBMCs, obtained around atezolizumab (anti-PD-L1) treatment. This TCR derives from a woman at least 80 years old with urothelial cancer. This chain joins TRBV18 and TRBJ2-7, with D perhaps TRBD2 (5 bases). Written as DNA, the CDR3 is TGTGCCAGCTCACCCGACCGGGATCCATTCTCCGAGCAGTACTTC. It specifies CASSPDRDPFSEQYF. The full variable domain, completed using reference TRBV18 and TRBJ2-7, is NAGVMQNPRHLVRRRGQEARLRCSPMKGHSHVYWYRQLPEEGLKFMVYLQKENIIDESGMPKERFSAEFPKEGPSILRIQQVVRGDSAAYFCASSPDRDPFSEQYFGPGTRLTVT.